These 17 T cell receptor beta chains share one sample of origin, sequenced in a study of blood T cells in healthy people across ages. Using a J-beta primer mix together with a sample-barcoded 5' primer, a second PCR was run for roughly 7 to 11 cycles. Via MiXCR, TCRdb re-called the 5' RACE reads, giving one row per CDR3 protein. The profile shows around 1,100,000 distinct CDR3 sequences, 35% to 45% of them singletons. Sequenced input: blood. These receptor sequences come from a man between 18 and 35 years old in good health.

The table lists this clonotype with many counts. V is TRBV4-1 and J is TRBJ2-1; D gene uncertain. The CDR3 extends over 16 amino acids. V dropped 1 base and J dropped 0 bases, with 10 bases sitting between them. CDR1 and CDR2 (germline): MGHRA, YSYEKL. DNA of the CDR3: TGCGCCAGCAGCCAAGTAAACCTTGTCTCCTACAATGAGCAGTTCTTC. Its translation: CASSQVNLVSYNEQFF.

This clonotype occurred a few times. V is TRBV29-1 and J is TRBJ1-4; D is uncertain. The CDR3 covers 13 residues. V was pared by 4 bases and J by 8 bases, with 14 bases between. Germline-derived CDR1 and CDR2 are SQVTM and ANQGSEA. The CDR3 nucleotides read TGCAGCGTTGCGAAATTACCCCGGGAAAAACTGTTTTTT. This encodes CSVAKLPREKLFF.

Concerning this clonotype itself: One base away lies a much larger clone, so this may be a sequencing read error. The rearrangement links TRBV12-3 or TRBV12-4 to TRBJ2-7, with D tentatively TRBD1 (5 bases). CDR3 length: 14 amino acids. V gave up 6 bases and J gave up 4 bases, with 16 bases separating them. Here the CDR3 reads CASRAIVQGYEQYF. CDR3 in DNA: TGTGCCAGCAGGGCCATTGTGCAGGGATACGAGCAGTACTTC.

This clonotype has a count of ten or more. V and J are TRBV5-1 and TRBJ2-1, with 7 bases that match TRBD1. V dropped 1 base and J dropped 4; count of bases not matched to a gene: 8. CDR1 SGHRS and CDR2 YFSETQ come from the germline V gene. CDR3 size: 16 residues. CDR3 nucleotides: TGCGCCAGCAGCTTGATCTGGGACAGTAATTACAATGAGCAGTTCTTC. Protein: CASSLIWDSNYNEQFF.

For this clonotype: This may stem from a read error, because a much larger clone lies one nucleotide away. The chain employs TRBV12-3 or TRBV12-4 and TRBJ2-7, with D perhaps matching TRBD1 (5 bases). Trimming left V 0 bases short and J 7 bases short, with 13 bases between. CDR3 length: 14 residues. The CDR3 DNA reads TGTGCCAGCAGTTTAGCGGGGCACTACAATGAGCAGTACTTC. This encodes CASSLAGHYNEQYF.

The chain joins TRBV19 to TRBJ1-1; D is unclear. Trimming stripped 10 bases from V and 7 bases from J, with 10 bases between. The CDR3 is 10 amino acids. Germline-derived CDR1 and CDR2 are LNHDA and SQIVND (reference sequence). CDR3 bases: TGTGCCATCCACCGCCGTGAAGCTTTCTTT. Translated: CAIHRREAFF.

The chain couples TRBV7-8 to TRBJ1-1, with D tentatively TRBD1 (6 bases). V shed 5 bases and J shed 0 bases, with 13 bases lying between them. The germline V gene has CDR1 SGHVS and CDR2 FQNEAQ. The CDR3 extends over 15 amino acids. For the CDR3, the DNA is TGTGCCAGCAGCCTCAGGACAGACCTGAACACTGAAGCTTTCTTT. Amino acid sequence: CASSLRTDLNTEAFF.

The CDR3 reads CASSYAGETQYF. The CDR3 DNA sequence: TGTGCCAGCAGTTACGCTGGAGAGACCCAGTACTTC. This sequence joins TRBV6-5 and TRBJ2-5; D remains ambiguous. The CDR3 runs 12 residues. Trimming cost V 2 bases and J 4 bases, with 5 bases left between them. Germline lookup yields CDR1 MNHEY and CDR2 SVGAGI.

This clonotype has a count of ten or more. This chain uses TRBV4-3 with TRBJ2-3, with 10 bases lining up with TRBD2. CDR1 and CDR2 (germline): LGHNA, YSLEER. This CDR3 has 16 residues. The junction had 8 bases not matched to a gene; V was cut back by 0 bases and J by 8 bases. The DNA of the CDR3 is TGCGCCAGCAGCCAAGAGTCTTCGGCTAGCGGGGGTACGCAGTATTTT. The encoded protein is CASSQESSASGGTQYF.

This clonotype was detected a few times. V is TRBV6-6 and J is TRBJ2-7, with D perhaps matching TRBD2 (5 bases). V dropped 6 bases and J dropped 2 bases, with 11 bases sitting between them. CDR1 and CDR2 from the germline V gene are MNHNY and SVGAGI (reference sequence). The CDR3 is made up of 13 amino acids. CDR3 amino acids: CASSKRTTYEQYF. The CDR3 DNA sequence: TGTGCCAGCAGCAAGCGGACCACCTACGAGCAGTACTTC.

J is TRBJ2-1 and V is TRBV3-1, with a possible D match to TRBD1 (6 bases). The CDR3 extends over 17 amino acids. The germline V gene has CDR1 LGHDT and CDR2 YNNKEL (reference sequence). V lost 5 bases and J 9 bases, leaving 26 bases between the germline ends. Here the CDR3 reads CASSETAQGKFLGEQFF. In nucleotides, the CDR3 is TGTGCCAGCAGCGAAACGGCCCAGGGGAAATTTCTCGGTGAGCAGTTCTTC.

J is TRBJ1-4 and V is TRBV7-2; possible D gene TRBD1, 5 bases. Germline V gene data show CDR1 as SGHTA and CDR2 as FQGNSA. Between the trimmed V and J ends, which lost 5 bases and 12 bases, there was a span of 19 bases. This CDR3 has 14 amino acids. The chain's CDR3 is CASSVGPTSGELFF. For the CDR3, the DNA is TGTGCCAGCAGCGTAGGGCCGACTTCGGGGGAACTGTTTTTT.

The rearrangement links TRBV20-1 to TRBJ1-3; D is undetermined. V lost 0 bases to trimming and J lost 8 bases, with 8 bases between them. CDR3 length: 12 amino acids. The germline CDR1 and CDR2 sequences are DFQATT and SNEGSKA (reference sequence). In DNA, the CDR3 is TGCAGTGCTAGAGATCACGGGGACACCATATATTTT. This translates into CSARDHGDTIYF.

This rearrangement joins TRBV4-3 to TRBJ2-1; tentative D call: TRBD2 (5 bases). The CDR3 covers 14 residues. Germline V gene lookup returns CDR1 LGHNA and CDR2 YSLEER. V gave up 0 bases and J gave up 2 bases, with 5 bases separating them. The CDR3 sequence is CASSQELAYNEQFF. The CDR3 bases are TGCGCCAGCAGCCAAGAACTAGCCTACAATGAGCAGTTCTTC.

This chain's CDR3 is CASSFDSGGANYEQYF. The CDR3, as DNA: TGCGCCAGCAGCTTCGATAGCGGGGGGGCAAACTACGAGCAGTACTTC. This chain joins TRBV5-1 and TRBJ2-7, with TRBD2 identical over 11 bases. The CDR3 has 16 amino acids. Germline V gene lookup returns CDR1 SGHRS and CDR2 YFSETQ. V gave up 2 bases and J gave up 3 bases; unmatched junction bases: 7.

This rearrangement joins TRBV4-2 to TRBJ1-5; tentative D call: TRBD1 (5 bases). V dropped 4 bases and J dropped 2 bases, with 21 bases sitting between them. This CDR3 is 18 amino acids long. CDR1 and CDR2 (germline): LGHNA, YNFKEQ. Here the CDR3 reads CASSRPGRGPGGNQPQHF. The CDR3 DNA reads TGTGCCAGCAGCCGCCCGGGAAGGGGACCTGGCGGCAATCAGCCCCAGCATTTT.

On this clonotype itself: A much bigger clone sits one base away, suggesting this may be a read error. The rearrangement uses TRBV5-4 and TRBJ1-2, with D possibly TRBD1 on 6 matching bases. V was cut by 4 bases and J by 8 bases, with 18 bases left in between. Germline V gene sequence: CDR1 SGHNT, CDR2 YYREEE (reference sequence). The CDR3 spans 14 residues. CDR3 DNA sequence: TGTGCCAGCAGCCCATTCCGGGACAATAGGGGCTACACCTTC. It codes for CASSPFRDNRGYTF.